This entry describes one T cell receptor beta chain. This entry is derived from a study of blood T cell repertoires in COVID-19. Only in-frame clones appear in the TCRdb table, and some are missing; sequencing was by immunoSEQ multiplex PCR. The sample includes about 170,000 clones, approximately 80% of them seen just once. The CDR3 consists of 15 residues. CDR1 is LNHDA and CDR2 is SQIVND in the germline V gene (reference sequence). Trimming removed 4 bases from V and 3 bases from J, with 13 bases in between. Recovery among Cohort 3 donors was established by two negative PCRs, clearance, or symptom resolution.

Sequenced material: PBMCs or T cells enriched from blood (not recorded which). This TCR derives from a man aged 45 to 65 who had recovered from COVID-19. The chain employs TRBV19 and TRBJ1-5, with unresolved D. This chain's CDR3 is CASSTSTEFNQPQHF. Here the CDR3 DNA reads TGTGCCAGTAGTACTTCAACGGAGTTCAATCAGCCCCAGCATTTT.